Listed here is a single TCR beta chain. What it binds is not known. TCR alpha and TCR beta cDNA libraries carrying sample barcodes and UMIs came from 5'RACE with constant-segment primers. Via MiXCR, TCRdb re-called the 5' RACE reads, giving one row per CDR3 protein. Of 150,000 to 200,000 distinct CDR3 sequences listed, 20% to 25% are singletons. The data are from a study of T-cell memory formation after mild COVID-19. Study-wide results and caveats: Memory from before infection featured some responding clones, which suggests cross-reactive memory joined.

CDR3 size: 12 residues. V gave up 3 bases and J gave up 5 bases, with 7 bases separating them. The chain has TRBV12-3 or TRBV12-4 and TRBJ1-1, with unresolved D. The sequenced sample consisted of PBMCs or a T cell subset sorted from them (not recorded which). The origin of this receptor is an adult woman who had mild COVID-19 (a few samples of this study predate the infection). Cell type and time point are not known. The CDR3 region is CASSFTETEAFF. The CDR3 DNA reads TGTGCCAGCAGTTTCACAGAAACTGAAGCTTTCTTT.